Listed below are T cell receptor beta chains from one sample, sequenced in a study of neurological immune-mediated disorders. From the 5' RACE reads, TCRdb called clonotypes with MiXCR, one entry per CDR3 protein. This sample yields over 65,000 distinct CDR3 sequences, of which around 9.9% are seen a single time; approximately 1.5% belongs to the top ten. Sequenced: PBMCs. The receptors here all came from a man aged 45-65 years in good health. Each CDR3 is given with its conserved first and last residue. A D gene is named only where the DNA matches it firmly. The size of a clone is reported for some rows only, either as once, few or many, or as a class for expanded clones.

>-|many|TRBJ1-6|TRBV3-1
CASSQAGKNSPLHF
TGTGCCAGCAGCCAAGCAGGGAAGAATTCACCCCTCCACTTT
>-|many|TRBJ1-6|TRBV10-3
CAISEQGSNNSPLHF
TGTGCCATCAGTGAGCAGGGGTCGAATAATTCACCCCTCCACTTT
>-|many|TRBJ2-7|TRBV28
CASSTPGLGEQYF
TGTGCCAGCAGTACCCCGGGGCTGGGCGAGCAGTACTTC
>TRBD2|many|TRBJ2-1|TRBV15
CATSRGLAGDLYNEQFF
TGTGCCACCAGCAGAGGATTAGCGGGAGATCTCTACAATGAGCAGTTCTTC
>TRBD2|many|TRBJ2-5|TRBV5-1
CASSLQTSGETQYF
TGCGCCAGCAGCCTTCAGACTAGCGGAGAGACCCAGTACTTC
>-|many|TRBJ2-7|TRBV7-2
CASSLDPLYEQYF
TGTGCCAGCAGCTTAGACCCTCTCTACGAGCAGTACTTC
>-|many|TRBJ2-6|TRBV5-1
CASSLSNPSGANVLTF
TGCGCCAGCAGCCTCTCAAACCCCTCTGGGGCCAACGTCCTGACTTTC
>TRBD2|many|TRBJ2-4|TRBV7-9
CASSFSGGPAKNIQYF
TGTGCCAGCAGCTTTAGCGGGGGCCCAGCCAAAAACATTCAGTACTTC
>TRBD2|many|TRBJ2-5|TRBV5-1
CASSLTSGGEETQYF
TGCGCCAGCAGCTTAACTAGCGGAGGGGAGGAGACCCAGTACTTC
>-|many|TRBJ2-2|TRBV5-1
CASSYTGELFF
TGCGCCAGCAGCTATACCGGGGAGCTGTTTTTT
>-|many|TRBJ1-2|TRBV29-1
CSVEVRGWDGYTF
TGCAGCGTTGAAGTCAGGGGTTGGGATGGCTACACCTTC
>-|many|TRBJ2-3|TRBV4-2
CASSQDSRQADTQYF
TGTGCCAGCAGCCAAGATAGTCGCCAGGCAGATACGCAGTATTTT
>-|many|TRBJ2-3|TRBV27
CASSPGFDTQYF
TGTGCCAGCAGTCCCGGATTCGATACGCAGTATTTT
>-|many|TRBJ1-6|TRBV14
CASSQGGGWPLHF
TGTGCCAGCAGCCAAGGCGGGGGATGGCCCCTCCACTTT
>TRBD2|many|TRBJ2-5|TRBV20-1
CSARALAGSGNQETQYF
TGCAGTGCTAGAGCGCTAGCGGGTTCAGGCAACCAAGAGACCCAGTACTTC
>-|many|TRBJ1-5|TRBV12-3/TRBV12-4
CASSPGGGVSNQPQHF
TGTGCCAGCAGTCCCGGAGGAGGGGTTAGCAATCAGCCCCAGCATTTT
>-|many|TRBJ1-2|TRBV6-1
CASSEGGGPPYGYTF
TGTGCCAGCAGTGAAGGTGGGGGCCCTCCCTATGGCTACACCTTC
>-|many|TRBJ2-5|TRBV5-5
CASRPGFQETQYF
TGTGCCAGCAGACCCGGGTTCCAAGAGACCCAGTACTTC
>-|many|TRBJ2-3|TRBV24-1
CATSAFGSTDTQYF
TGTGCCACCAGTGCGTTTGGGAGCACAGATACGCAGTATTTT
>TRBD1|many|TRBJ2-4|TRBV6-5
CASSSHGQAKAKNIQYF
TGTGCCAGCAGTTCCCACGGACAGGCTAAAGCCAAAAACATTCAGTACTTC
>-|medium-sized|TRBJ2-1|TRBV5-1
CASSESGYNEQFF
TGCGCCAGCAGTGAGAGCGGCTACAATGAGCAGTTCTTC
>TRBD1|many|TRBJ2-7|TRBV10-3
CAITPGTGEPYEQYF
TGTGCCATCACCCCCGGGACAGGGGAACCCTACGAGCAGTACTTC
>TRBD1|many|TRBJ2-3|TRBV5-1
CASSLDPGGQGAADTQYF
TGCGCCAGCAGCTTGGACCCCGGTGGGCAGGGGGCCGCAGATACGCAGTATTTT
>-|many|TRBJ1-1|TRBV5-1
CASSPSGGGTEAFF
TGCGCCAGCAGCCCGTCGGGGGGGGGAACTGAAGCTTTCTTT
>TRBD1|many|TRBJ1-6|TRBV5-1
CASSLLQGGSPLHF
TGCGCCAGCAGCTTGCTACAGGGGGGGTCACCCCTCCACTTT
>TRBD1|few|TRBJ1-2|TRBV5-1
CASSEGPGQGFGYTF
TGCGCCAGCAGCGAGGGTCCGGGACAGGGGTTTGGCTACACCTTC
>TRBD1|many|TRBJ2-3|TRBV7-3
CASSQLGGPGQGPANTQYF
TGTGCCAGCAGCCAACTTGGGGGCCCGGGACAGGGTCCCGCGAATACGCAGTATTTT
>TRBD2|many|TRBJ2-3|TRBV11-2
CASSLAIPGLLHSTDTQYF
TGTGCCAGCAGCTTAGCCATTCCGGGACTACTCCATAGCACAGATACGCAGTATTTT
>-|many|TRBJ1-1|TRBV7-8
CASSLGMVGSEAFF
TGTGCCAGCAGCTTAGGCATGGTCGGATCTGAAGCTTTCTTT
>-|once|TRBJ1-1|TRBV5-1
CASSTLDGNTGAFF
TGCGCCAGCAGTACCCTGGACGGGAACACTGGAGCTTTCTTT
>-|many|TRBJ2-7|TRBV7-3
CASSLGGQAYEQYF
TGTGCCAGCAGCTTAGGAGGGCAGGCATACGAGCAGTACTTC
>-|many|TRBJ2-1|TRBV5-1
CASSLVGSEQFF
TGCGCCAGCAGCTTGGTTGGGTCTGAGCAGTTCTTC
>TRBD2|many|TRBJ2-5|TRBV6-5
CATLAGGPGETQYF
TGTGCCACTTTAGCGGGAGGCCCGGGAGAGACCCAGTACTTC
>TRBD2|many|TRBJ2-2|TRBV7-2
CASSPQGGGPTGELFF
TGTGCCAGCAGCCCGCAAGGCGGGGGGCCGACCGGGGAGCTGTTTTTT
>-|many|TRBJ2-5|TRBV29-1
CSYRERPQETQYF
TGCAGCTATAGGGAGCGCCCCCAAGAGACCCAGTACTTC
>-|many|TRBJ2-2|TRBV10-3
CAISEWENTQTGELFF
TGTGCCATCAGTGAGTGGGAGAACACGCAGACCGGGGAGCTGTTTTTT
>TRBD2|-|TRBJ2-7|TRBV7-7
CASSPSSGSHFEQYF
TGTGCCAGCAGCCCAAGTAGCGGGAGCCATTTCGAGCAGTACTTC
>-|many|TRBJ2-4|TRBV21-1
CASSPRPTGDKNIQYF
TGTGCCAGCAGCCCCCGCCCGACAGGGGACAAAAACATTCAGTACTTC
>TRBD2|many|TRBJ2-3|TRBV20-1
CSAYPGGRDTQYF
TGCAGTGCCTACCCCGGCGGGAGAGATACGCAGTATTTT
>TRBD2|many|TRBJ2-3|TRBV12-3/TRBV12-4
CASSLRQRLAGAPTDTQYF
TGTGCCAGCAGTCTCCGACAGAGACTAGCGGGGGCTCCCACAGATACGCAGTATTTT
>TRBD1|many|TRBJ2-1|TRBV10-3
CAISTPPTGGNEQFF
TGTGCCATCAGCACCCCCCCCACAGGGGGAAATGAGCAGTTCTTC
>-|many|TRBJ1-4|TRBV5-8
CASSREQNEKLFF
TGTGCCAGCAGCCGGGAACAGAATGAAAAACTGTTTTTT
>TRBD1|many|TRBJ1-1|TRBV5-5
CASSLAGTGDTEAFF
TGTGCCAGCAGCTTGGCCGGGACAGGGGACACTGAAGCTTTCTTT
>-|few|TRBJ2-7|TRBV28
CASSFGAAYEQYF
TGTGCCAGCAGTTTCGGGGCCGCCTACGAGCAGTACTTC
>-|many|TRBJ2-5|TRBV29-1
CSVSLARQETQYF
TGCAGCGTCTCCTTGGCCCGCCAAGAGACCCAGTACTTC
>-|many|TRBJ2-5|TRBV6-6
CASSPRQGPYQETQYF
TGTGCCAGCAGCCCCCGGCAGGGACCGTACCAAGAGACCCAGTACTTC
>TRBD2|many|TRBJ2-3|TRBV6-5
CASSYAAGGPTDTQYF
TGTGCCAGCAGTTACGCGGCGGGGGGCCCCACAGATACGCAGTATTTT